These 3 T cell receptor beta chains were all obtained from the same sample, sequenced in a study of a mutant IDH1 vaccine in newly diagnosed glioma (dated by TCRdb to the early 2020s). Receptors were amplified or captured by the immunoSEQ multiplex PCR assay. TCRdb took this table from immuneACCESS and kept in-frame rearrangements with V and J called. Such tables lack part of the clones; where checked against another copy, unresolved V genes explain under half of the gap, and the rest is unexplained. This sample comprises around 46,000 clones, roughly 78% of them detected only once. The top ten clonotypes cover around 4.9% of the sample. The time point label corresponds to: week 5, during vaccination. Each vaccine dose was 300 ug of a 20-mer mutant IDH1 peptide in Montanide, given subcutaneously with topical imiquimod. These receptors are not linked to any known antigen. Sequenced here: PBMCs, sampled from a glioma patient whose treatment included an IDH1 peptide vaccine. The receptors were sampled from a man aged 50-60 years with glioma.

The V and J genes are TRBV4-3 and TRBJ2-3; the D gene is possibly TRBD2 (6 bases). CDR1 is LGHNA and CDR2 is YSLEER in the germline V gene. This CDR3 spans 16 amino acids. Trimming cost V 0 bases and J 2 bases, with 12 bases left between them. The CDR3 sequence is CASSQDRAGFTDTQYF. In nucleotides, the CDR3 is TGCGCCAGCAGCCAAGATCGGGCGGGGTTCACAGATACGCAGTATTTT.

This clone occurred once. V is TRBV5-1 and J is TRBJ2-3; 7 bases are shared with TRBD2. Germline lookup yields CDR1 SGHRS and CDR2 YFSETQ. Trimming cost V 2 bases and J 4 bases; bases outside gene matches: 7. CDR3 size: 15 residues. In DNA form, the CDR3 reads TGCGCCAGCAGCTTTGACCAGCGGGGATCAGATACGCAGTATTTT. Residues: CASSFDQRGSDTQYF.

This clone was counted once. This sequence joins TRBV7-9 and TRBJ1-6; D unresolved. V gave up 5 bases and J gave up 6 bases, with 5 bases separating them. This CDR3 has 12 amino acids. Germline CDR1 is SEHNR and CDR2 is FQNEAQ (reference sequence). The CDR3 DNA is TGTGCCAGCAGCGCCCCTAATTCACCCCTCCACTTT. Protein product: CASSAPNSPLHF.